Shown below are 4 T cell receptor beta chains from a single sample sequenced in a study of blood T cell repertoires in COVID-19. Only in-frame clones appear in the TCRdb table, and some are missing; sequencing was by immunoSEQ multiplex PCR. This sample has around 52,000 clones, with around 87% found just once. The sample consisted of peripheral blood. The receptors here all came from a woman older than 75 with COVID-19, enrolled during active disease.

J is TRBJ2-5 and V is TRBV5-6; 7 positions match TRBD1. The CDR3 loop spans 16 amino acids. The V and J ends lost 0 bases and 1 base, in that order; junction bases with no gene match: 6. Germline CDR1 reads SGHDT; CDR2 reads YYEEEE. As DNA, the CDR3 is TGTGCCAGCAGCTTGGTGGGACAGAACCCCCAAGAGACCCAGTACTTC. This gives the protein CASSLVGQNPQETQYF.

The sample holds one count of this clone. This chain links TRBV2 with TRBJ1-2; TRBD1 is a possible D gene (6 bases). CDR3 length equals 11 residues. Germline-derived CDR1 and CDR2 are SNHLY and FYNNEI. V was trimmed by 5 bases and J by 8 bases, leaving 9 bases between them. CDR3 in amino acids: CASSSGEGYTF. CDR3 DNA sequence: TGTGCCAGCAGTTCAGGGGAGGGCTACACCTTC.

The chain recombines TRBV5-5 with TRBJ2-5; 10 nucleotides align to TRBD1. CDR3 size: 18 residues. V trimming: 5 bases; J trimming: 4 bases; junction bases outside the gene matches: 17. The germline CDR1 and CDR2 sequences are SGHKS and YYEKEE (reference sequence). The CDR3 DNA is TGTGCCAGCAGTTCCGGGACAGGGGCAATTGGCACTGGAGAGACCCAGTACTTC. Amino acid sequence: CASSSGTGAIGTGETQYF.

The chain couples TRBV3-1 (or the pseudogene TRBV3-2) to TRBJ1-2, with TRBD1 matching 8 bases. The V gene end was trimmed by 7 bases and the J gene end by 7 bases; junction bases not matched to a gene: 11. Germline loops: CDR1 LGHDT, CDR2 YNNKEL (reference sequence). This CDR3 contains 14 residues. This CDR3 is CASTPGQASGGYTF. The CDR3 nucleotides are TGTGCCAGCACCCCGGGACAGGCCTCGGGTGGCTACACCTTC.